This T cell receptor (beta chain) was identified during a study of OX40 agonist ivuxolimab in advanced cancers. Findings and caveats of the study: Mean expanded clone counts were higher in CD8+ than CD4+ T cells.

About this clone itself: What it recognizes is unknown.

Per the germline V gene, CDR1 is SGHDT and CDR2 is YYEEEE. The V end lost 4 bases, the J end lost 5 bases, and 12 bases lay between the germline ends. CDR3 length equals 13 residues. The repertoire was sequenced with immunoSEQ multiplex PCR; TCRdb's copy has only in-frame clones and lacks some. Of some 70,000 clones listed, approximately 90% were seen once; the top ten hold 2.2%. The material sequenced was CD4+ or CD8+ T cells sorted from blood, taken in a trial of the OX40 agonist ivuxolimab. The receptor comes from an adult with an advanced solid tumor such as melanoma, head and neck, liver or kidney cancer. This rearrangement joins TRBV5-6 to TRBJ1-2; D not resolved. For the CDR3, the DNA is TGTGCCAGCAGCAAGACGGAACCTTATGGCTACACCTTC. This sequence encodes CASSKTEPYGYTF.